This T cell receptor (beta chain) was identified during a study of blood T cell repertoires in COVID-19. The CDR3 consists of 17 residues. Germline V lookup: CDR1 SGHNT, CDR2 YENEEA. V lost 5 bases to trimming and J lost 3 bases; unmatched junction nucleotides: 14. Data came from immunoSEQ multiplex PCR; TCRdb stores just in-frame clones and leaves some out. The sample consists of roughly 120,000 clones, roughly nine tenths of them appearing once. What was sequenced was peripheral blood. The receptor comes from a man aged 55 to 70 with COVID-19, enrolled during active disease. The chain combines TRBV11-3 with TRBJ1-1, with 8 bases that match TRBD1. The CDR3 loop reads CASSPDRERGSYTEAFF. The CDR3 DNA is TGTGCCAGCAGCCCGGACAGGGAGAGGGGATCTTACACTGAAGCTTTCTTT.